The 32 T cell receptor beta chains below were found in one sample sequenced in a study of T-cell memory formation after mild COVID-19. TCRdb re-called the 5' RACE reads through MiXCR, storing one row per CDR3 protein. The sample lists some 330,000 distinct CDR3 sequences; around a fifth were seen once. Sequencing used PBMCs or a T cell subset sorted from them (not recorded which). Source of these receptors: an adult woman who had mild COVID-19 (a few samples of this study predate the infection). Cell type and time point are not known.

The J gene is TRBJ2-3, the V gene TRBV4-1; the match to TRBD2 covers 10 bases. V lost 4 bases and J lost 0; bases outside the gene matches: 10. The CDR3 sequence is 18 residues long. CDR1 is MGHRA, CDR2 YSYEKL, per germline. The CDR3 spells CASSRAGGLAASTDTQYF. The CDR3 DNA follows: TGCGCCAGCAGCCGAGCGGGAGGACTAGCGGCTAGCACAGATACGCAGTATTTT.

This chain uses TRBV20-1 with TRBJ1-1; maybe TRBD1 (6 bases). Germline V gene sequence: CDR1 DFQATT, CDR2 SNEGSKA (reference sequence). The V gene lost 5 bases and the J gene lost 6 bases, with 19 bases spanning the gap. The CDR3 runs to 14 residues. The CDR3 DNA reads TGCAGTGCTTCGAGACCAGGGGAGGAGGCTGAAGCTTTCTTT. Its translation is CSASRPGEEAEAFF.

This clonotype has just a few counts. The V gene is TRBV5-4, the J gene TRBJ2-7, with D possibly being TRBD1 (6 bases). CDR3 size: 14 residues. The V gene's germline CDR1 is SGHNT and CDR2 YYREEE (reference sequence). V was pared by 2 bases and J by 3 bases, with 12 bases between. The DNA for the CDR3 is TGTGCCAGCAGCTTAGGGGGTTTCTTCTACGAGCAGTACTTC. Encoded protein: CASSLGGFFYEQYF. Drawing the rest from reference TRBV5-4 and TRBJ2-7, the complete variable domain is ETGVTQSPTHLIKTRGQQVTLRCSSQSGHNTVSWYQQALGQGPQFIFQYYREEENGRGNFPPRFSGLQFPNYSSELNVNALELDDSALYLCASSLGGFFYEQYFGPGTRLTVT.

There are many counts of this clonotype. The chain recombines TRBV5-4 with TRBJ2-7; 10 bases are a match to TRBD1. The length of the CDR3 is 16 residues. Germline V gives CDR1 SGHNT, CDR2 YYREEE (reference sequence). V trimming: 0 bases; J trimming: 5 bases; junction bases outside the gene matches: 8. The CDR3 region is CASSLAGIGQGDEQYF. DNA of the CDR3: TGTGCCAGCAGCTTGGCCGGTATCGGACAGGGGGACGAGCAGTACTTC.

This clonotype was found a few times. V is TRBV28 and J is TRBJ2-2; D tentatively fits TRBD1 or TRBD2 (5 bases each). V gave up 8 bases and J gave up 3 bases, with 16 bases separating them. CDR3 length equals 15 residues. Germline V gives CDR1 MDHEN, CDR2 SYDVKM. Here the CDR3 reads CASVWERGDTGELFF. In nucleotides, the CDR3 is TGTGCCAGCGTGTGGGAGAGGGGAGACACCGGGGAGCTGTTTTTT.

The table lists this clonotype with a few counts. This chain links TRBV3-1 with TRBJ2-1, with 7 bases that match TRBD1. J was trimmed by 8 bases and V by 4 bases; bases with no gene match: 11. CDR3 size: 15 residues. Per the germline V gene, CDR1 is LGHDT and CDR2 is YNNKEL (reference sequence). CDR3 sequence: CASSPRDSAVYEQFF. In DNA, the CDR3 is TGTGCCAGCAGCCCCCGGGACAGCGCGGTCTATGAGCAGTTCTTC.

In this sample, this clonotype turned up a few times. V gene TRBV3-1 combines with J gene TRBJ2-7; unclear D gene. The CDR3 sequence is 13 residues long. V was shortened by 3 bases and J by 5 bases, with 11 bases between the two germline ends. CDR1 and CDR2 from the germline V gene are LGHDT and YNNKEL (reference sequence). The CDR3 DNA reads TGTGCCAGCAGCCACGGGCCCCCCCACGAGCAGTACTTC. Protein: CASSHGPPHEQYF.

V is TRBV2 and J is TRBJ2-1; unclear D gene. The length of the CDR3 is 18 residues. V was cut by 0 bases and J by 0 bases, with 15 bases left in between. The germline CDR1 and CDR2 sequences are SNHLY and FYNNEI. CDR3 sequence (DNA): TGTGCCAGCAGTGAAGCGTACATAGTCCCGAGCTCCTACAATGAGCAGTTCTTC. Residues: CASSEAYIVPSSYNEQFF.

This clonotype was counted only a few times. The rearrangement links TRBV7-9 to TRBJ1-2; 8 bases align to TRBD1. Unmatched junction bases numbered 11, after V lost 5 bases and J lost 6 bases. From germline, CDR1 is SEHNR and CDR2 FQNEAQ (reference sequence). The CDR3 contains 15 residues. The CDR3 reads CASSQTDRELDGYTF. DNA for the CDR3: TGTGCCAGCAGCCAAACGGACAGGGAGCTTGATGGCTACACCTTC.

This chain connects TRBV5-4 to TRBJ1-5; D remains unclear. V lost 1 base and J lost 2, with 13 bases in between. CDR1 is SGHNT and CDR2 is YYREEE in the germline V gene (reference sequence). The CDR3 consists of 16 residues. The CDR3 DNA follows: TGTGCCAGCAGCTTGTTGTTCGGGCTCGGCAATCAGCCCCAGCATTTT. It codes for CASSLLFGLGNQPQHF.

This clonotype was seen a few times. The chain couples TRBV12-3 or TRBV12-4 to TRBJ1-2; TRBD1 matches at 7 bases. Trimming cost V 4 bases and J 8 bases; bases outside gene matches: 13. The CDR3 length is 15 residues. The CDR3 is CASSSDRAPFRGYTF. DNA of the CDR3: TGTGCCAGCAGTTCCGACAGGGCGCCCTTCCGCGGCTACACCTTC.

CDR3 protein: CASSPIAGRGSYEQYF. As DNA, the CDR3 is TGTGCCAGCAGCCCGATAGCGGGTCGTGGGTCCTACGAGCAGTACTTC. V gene TRBV27 combines with J gene TRBJ2-7, with 7 bases identical to TRBD2. The V segment lost 6 bases and the J segment 1 base; nucleotides outside the gene matches: 12. Germline-derived CDR1 and CDR2 are MNHEY and SMNVEV (reference sequence). The CDR3 is 16 amino acids.

In this sample, this clonotype turned up a few times. The genes are TRBV14 and TRBJ1-2; D is uncertain. This CDR3 is 13 amino acids long. V was shortened by 5 bases and J by 5 bases, with 12 bases between the two germline ends. CDR1 and CDR2 from the germline V gene are SGHDN and FVKESK. This CDR3 is CASSVVASYGYTF. CDR3 bases: TGTGCCAGCAGCGTTGTCGCGTCATATGGCTACACCTTC.

V is TRBV28 and J is TRBJ2-7; D remains ambiguous. Germline V CDR1 and CDR2: MDHEN, SYDVKM. The CDR3 runs 13 residues. Trimming shortened V by 7 bases and J by 3 bases, and 13 bases separated the two germline ends. The CDR3 nucleotides read TGTGCCAGCACCCATACCACCGTCTACGAGCAGTACTTC. Protein product: CASTHTTVYEQYF.

The chain uses TRBV5-6 and TRBJ1-5, with 9 nucleotides matching TRBD1. Germline lookup yields CDR1 SGHDT and CDR2 YYEEEE. J gave up 6 bases and V 4 bases, and 8 bases lay outside the gene matches. This CDR3 region has 15 residues. In DNA, the CDR3 is TGTGCCAGCAGCGGACAGGGGACGCTGGGTCAGCCCCAGCATTTT. Amino acids: CASSGQGTLGQPQHF. Variable domain in full (rest from reference TRBV5-6 and TRBJ1-5): DAGVTQSPTHLIKTRGQQVTLRCSPKSGHDTVSWYQQALGQGPQFIFQYYEEEERQRGNFPDRFSGHQFPNYSSELNVNALLLGDSALYLCASSGQGTLGQPQHFGDGTRLSIL.

This clonotype was observed a handful of times. This sequence joins TRBV11-2 and TRBJ1-2; unclear D gene. The CDR3 runs to 16 residues. CDR1 is SGHAT, CDR2 FQNNGV, per germline. The V end was cut by 2 bases, the J end by 2 bases, with 15 bases between. This chain's CDR3 is CASSLSIGRVNYGYTF. CDR3 nucleotide sequence: TGTGCCAGCAGCTTATCTATTGGGAGGGTAAACTATGGCTACACCTTC.

This clonotype has a handful of counts. This sequence joins TRBV28 and TRBJ1-2; 11 bases align to TRBD1. Per germline, CDR1 MDHEN and CDR2 SYDVKM. V dropped 1 base and J dropped 4; count of bases not matched to a gene: 8. This CDR3 is 17 amino acids long. The CDR3 region has the DNA TGTGCCAGCAGTTTATCCTCGGGGACAGGGGGGCTCTATGGCTACACCTTC. Translating gives CASSLSSGTGGLYGYTF.

CDR3 DNA sequence: TGCAGCGTCGGGACCGTCGACTATGGCTACACCTTC. Translating it yields CSVGTVDYGYTF. This sequence joins TRBV29-1 and TRBJ1-2; perhaps TRBD1 as D (5 bases). The CDR3 loop spans 12 amino acids. Germline V CDR1 and CDR2: SQVTM, ANQGSEA. V was pared by 6 bases and J by 3 bases, with 11 bases between.

V usage is TRBV6-2 or TRBV6-3 and J usage is TRBJ2-1; D gene uncertain. Trimming took 2 bases from V and 1 from J, leaving 18 bases between them. Germline CDR1 MNHEY, CDR2 SVGEGT. This CDR3 spans 18 amino acids. The CDR3 DNA follows: TGTGCCAGCAGTTACGCAGGCGCCGCCGTTATATCCTACAATGAGCAGTTCTTC. Its translation is CASSYAGAAVISYNEQFF.

The chain uses TRBV4-1 and TRBJ2-3; no clear D gene. Germline CDR1 and CDR2: MGHRA and YSYEKL. The V gene lost 6 bases and the J gene lost 0 bases, with 7 bases spanning the gap. This CDR3 has 13 residues. This chain's CDR3 is CASRLFSTDTQYF. CDR3 DNA: TGCGCCAGCAGGCTATTCAGCACAGATACGCAGTATTTT.

This clonotype was counted only a few times. V usage is TRBV20-1 and J usage is TRBJ1-1, with D perhaps matching TRBD1 (6 bases). V lost 3 bases and J lost 5, with 13 bases in between. Germline loops: CDR1 DFQATT, CDR2 SNEGSKA (reference sequence). The CDR3 runs to 13 residues. The CDR3 sequence: CSASRGIRTEAFF. The DNA for the CDR3 is TGCAGTGCTAGCAGGGGAATTAGGACTGAAGCTTTCTTT.

The V and J genes are TRBV29-1 and TRBJ2-7; D may be TRBD1 (7 bases). Trimming removed 1 base at V and 2 bases at J, with 15 bases between. Germline V gene lookup returns CDR1 SQVTM and CDR2 ANQGSEA. The CDR3 spans 15 residues. The DNA of the CDR3 is TGCAGCGTTGAAGCCGGCAGGGGGGCCCCCTACGAGCAGTACTTC. Translating it yields CSVEAGRGAPYEQYF.

This rearrangement joins TRBV20-1 to TRBJ2-7; D not resolved. Germline V lookup: CDR1 DFQATT, CDR2 SNEGSKA (reference sequence). The CDR3 contains 14 residues. V lost 0 bases to trimming and J lost 0 bases, with 9 bases between them. The CDR3 DNA reads TGCAGTGCTAGAGATGCCTCGACCTCCTACGAGCAGTACTTC. It codes for CSARDASTSYEQYF.

This clonotype has only a few counts. V and J are TRBV7-2 and TRBJ2-7; D is unresolved. Per germline, CDR1 SGHTA and CDR2 FQGNSA. Trimming cost V 8 bases and J 1 base, with 18 bases left between them. This CDR3 region has 15 residues. CDR3 protein: CASSEKVSTSYEQYF. CDR3 DNA sequence: TGTGCCAGCTCCGAGAAGGTCTCCACTTCCTACGAGCAGTACTTC.

The chain joins TRBV6-2 or TRBV6-3 to TRBJ2-4, with D maybe TRBD1 (6 bases). Germline assignment: CDR1 MNHEY and CDR2 SVGEGT. Trimming left V 3 bases short and J 9 bases short, with 15 bases between. There are 14 residues in the CDR3. The CDR3 loop is CASSYIRGPSIQYF. DNA for the CDR3: TGTGCCAGCAGTTATATCAGGGGACCAAGCATTCAGTACTTC.

V is TRBV6-1 and J is TRBJ1-2; D call uncertain. CDR3 length: 15 residues. Trimming removed 5 bases from V and 0 bases from J, with 13 bases in between. CDR1 MNHNS and CDR2 SASEGT come from the germline V gene. The CDR3 DNA follows: TGTGCCAGCAGTAATCGGAGGAATACTAACTATGGCTACACCTTC. It is translated as CASSNRRNTNYGYTF.

CDR3: CASSPGASGNQPQHF. DNA of the CDR3: TGTGCCAGCAGCCCCGGGGCCTCCGGCAATCAGCCCCAGCATTTT. The gene calls are TRBV6-4 and TRBJ1-5, with a possible D match to TRBD1 (5 bases). Germline values: CDR1 MRHNA, CDR2 SNTAGT. CDR3 length: 15 residues. With 6 bases removed from V and 2 bases from J, the gap between germline ends came to 14 bases.

This clonotype was recorded a few times. The chain recombines TRBV10-3 with TRBJ2-5, with D tentatively TRBD1 (6 bases). The length of the CDR3 is 12 residues. V lost 8 bases to trimming and J lost 2 bases, with 9 bases between them. Germline-derived CDR1 and CDR2 are ENHRY and SYGVKD. The chain's CDR3 is CAIGQSQETQYF. In DNA, the CDR3 is TGTGCCATCGGACAGTCTCAAGAGACCCAGTACTTC.

This clonotype was picked up a small number of times. In nucleotides, the CDR3 is TGTGCCAGCAGCCGCAGGGGGGGAAACACTGAAGCTTTCTTT. This encodes CASSRRGGNTEAFF. The rearrangement joins TRBV7-8 to TRBJ1-1; TRBD1 matches at 7 bases. The length of the CDR3 is 14 residues. V trimming: 5 bases; J trimming: 2 bases; junction bases outside the gene matches: 5. Per the germline V gene, CDR1 is SGHVS and CDR2 is FQNEAQ.

The CDR3 DNA is TGTGCCAGCAGTTTACGAGGGGGCGTAGCAGAGCAGTACTTC. It codes for CASSLRGGVAEQYF. The V call is TRBV27, the J call TRBJ2-7; 7 nucleotides align to TRBD1. CDR3 length equals 14 residues. Trimming took 2 bases from V and 7 from J; bases not matched to a gene: 8. CDR1 is MNHEY and CDR2 is SMNVEV in the germline V gene (reference sequence).

The V gene is TRBV7-9, the J gene TRBJ2-7; no definite D call. The V gene lost 0 bases and the J gene lost 6 bases, with 15 bases spanning the gap. This CDR3 comprises 15 residues. Germline loops: CDR1 SEHNR, CDR2 FQNEAQ (reference sequence). CDR3 sequence: CASSLASQQFGEQYF. CDR3 bases: TGTGCCAGCAGCTTAGCTAGCCAACAGTTTGGCGAGCAGTACTTC.

This clonotype occurred a few times. The rearrangement uses TRBV21-1 and TRBJ2-7; the DNA was not used to check the table's D call, TRBD1. TRBV21-1 is reported as a pseudogene. This CDR3 has 13 amino acids. CDR3 DNA sequence: TGTGCCAGACCGGGACAGGGATACTACGAGCAGTACTTC. Its protein is CARPGQGYYEQYF.